This TCR beta chain appears in the sequencing data of a study of T cell responses to AZD1222 COVID-19 vaccine listed by TCRdb under 2021. The study in broad terms: Because spike-specific TCR depth and breadth did not differ between the two schedules, AZD1222 recipients who got a second dose at roughly 4 weeks were pooled with those who got a second dose at roughly 12 weeks. A total of 240 or so trial participants underwent TCR sequencing, of whom more than 200 had received two doses of AZD1222 and some 25 had received two doses of the MenACWY control vaccine. Trial participants were enrolled into age subgroups of 18-55, 56-69 and 70-plus years, which contained roughly 140, 27 and 60 TCR-sequenced participants, respectively.

Broad study findings and their caveats: Epitopes outside the regions mutated in the B.1.351 and B.1.1.7 variants were reportedly recognized by nearly half of the unique spike-specific TCRs. The 56-69-year group was small, and its depth increase did not reach significance, likely because of low power. Participants were mostly white British and included more females than males, and it was suggested by the authors that clonal diversity may have been underestimated. CD4 TCRs associated with the vaccine covered the entire spike protein, and the dominant responses were in regions 160-218 and 743-854. After two AZD1222 doses, spike-specific TCR breadth and depth were significantly higher than at day 0 and than in MenACWY recipients. Conclusions about previously exposed vaccinees are limited, since just five or six AZD1222 recipients were seropositive for SARS-CoV-2 at baseline. No day 14 peak-response samples were available, so repertoires were characterized only after the peak T cell response.

V is shortened by 5 bases, J by 6 bases, and the region joining them spans 11 bases. The CDR3 sequence holds 13 residues, the cysteine and phenylalanine included. Only CDR3 DNA is held: 39 bases, read in frame from base 1. The CDR1 and CDR2 encoded by the germline V gene (reference sequence) are LNHDA and SQIVND. A note on this clone: No antigen is known for it. Base-call qualities are not available, and no considerably larger clone is one nucleotide away.

The CDR3 regions of human TCRbeta chains were subjected to immunosequencing. Regarding the original processing steps: Repertoire TCRs were matched against a reference library of SARS-CoV-2-specific TCRs generated with the MIRA antigen-specificity platform. Breadth meant the fraction of unique TCRs that were SARS-CoV-2-associated, whereas depth meant the fraction of total T cells that were SARS-CoV-2-associated. Each spike-specific TCR was assigned to its reactive spike region and to a CD4 or CD8 class using the MIRA data. Log10-transformed breadth and depth values were compared by one-way ANOVA with Sidak's multiple comparisons tests. Imported from immuneACCESS, the table was reduced by TCRdb to in-frame sequences with V and J called. These copies leave out some clones; in studies compared against another copy, an unresolved V gene accounts for under half, and the cause of the remainder is not known. V, J and clone size derive from that table, while D and trimming were established from the DNA sequence. The sample table lists some 95,000 clones, 70% to 90% of them with a count of one. Clones ranked in the top ten supply 6.3% of the sample.

Taken with the paper, the label for time point translates to: baseline before first vaccination. The vaccinee samples were drawn from two UK trials, COV001 and COV002, one of which was a single-blind randomized controlled phase 2/3 trial testing AZD1222 (ChAdOx1 nCoV-19) in healthy adults. For TCRbeta chain sequencing, PBMC samples from trial participants were taken at day 0 and at day 28 after the second dose. The sequencing used peripheral blood, collected on day 0 of AZD1222 vaccination. This receptor was obtained from an adult in good health. The V gene is TRBV19 and the J gene is TRBJ2-1, with an unclear D gene assignment. CDR3 sequence: CASSFLSINEQFF. DNA sequence: TGTGCCAGTAGTTTTTTGTCGATCAATGAGCAGTTCTTC.